This passage covers 10 T cell receptor beta chains from one sample sequenced in a study of blood T cells in healthy people across ages. Sample-barcoded 5' priming and a J-beta primer mix drove a second PCR of 7 to 11 cycles. TCRdb re-analysed the 5' RACE reads in MiXCR, keeping a single row per CDR3 protein. The sample contains some 560,000 distinct CDR3 sequences, about a quarter of which appear only once. This sample also appeared in a second study, on T cells of mothers and their children.

Specimen: blood. The receptors shown here come from a boy younger than 10 in good health.

In this sample, this clonotype turned up a few times. The chain couples TRBV4-1 to TRBJ2-5; 8 bases map to TRBD1. Germline values: CDR1 MGHRA, CDR2 YSYEKL. The V and J ends lost 2 bases and 5 bases, in that order; junction bases with no gene match: 7. The CDR3 totals 15 residues. CDR3 coding DNA: TGCGCCAGCAGCCAAAGGGACAGGAGGACTGAGACCCAGTACTTC. Translation gives CASSQRDRRTETQYF.

This chain connects TRBV5-1 to TRBJ2-5; D not certain. Matching the DNA end better, TRBJ2-7 makes the J call doubtful. This CDR3 comprises 14 residues. Germline CDR1 reads SGHRS; CDR2 reads YFSETQ. The CDR3 loop reads CASSLEAAYYEQYF. The DNA of the CDR3 is TGCGCCAGCAGCTTGGAGGCGGCTTACTACGAGCAGTACTTC.

Concerning this clonotype: The final CDR3 position lacks the conserved phenylalanine or tryptophan, pointing to a likely read error. The rearrangement links TRBV10-3 to TRBJ2-5, with D maybe TRBD1 (6 bases). The CDR3 length is 14 residues. Deletions cut 6 bases from V and 5 bases from J, with 16 bases between. Germline V gene lookup returns CDR1 ENHRY and CDR2 SYGVKD. CDR3 in amino acids: CAISDGQLTETQYL. The DNA of the CDR3 is TGTGCCATCAGCGATGGACAGTTGACGGAGACCCAGTACCTC.

The sample holds many counts of this clonotype. The genes are TRBV7-2 and TRBJ2-5; 10 bases align to TRBD1. This CDR3 has 15 residues. With 6 bases clipped from V and 5 bases from J, the junction kept 9 bases outside the gene matches. In germline, CDR1 is SGHTA, CDR2 FQGNSA. Here the CDR3 DNA reads TGTGCCAGCAGACCCCCGGGACAGGGGACGGAGACCCAGTACTTC. Translated: CASRPPGQGTETQYF.

The chain has TRBV30 and TRBJ1-5; TRBD1 matches at 7 bases. This CDR3 contains 16 residues. Germline assignment: CDR1 GTSNPN and CDR2 SVGIG (reference sequence). The V segment lost 0 bases and the J segment 2 bases; nucleotides outside the gene matches: 7. In DNA, the CDR3 is TGTGCCTGGAGTGTAACTGGACAGGTTGGCAATCAGCCCCAGCATTTT. This sequence encodes CAWSVTGQVGNQPQHF.

The V and J genes are TRBV11-2 and TRBJ2-5, with a tentative D call TRBD1 (6 bases). V lost 2 bases and J lost 4, with 17 bases in between. From germline, CDR1 is SGHAT and CDR2 FQNNGV. The CDR3 has 16 amino acids. As DNA, the CDR3 is TGTGCCAGCAGCTTAAAGGGGTTCCGAGGGGGAGAGACCCAGTACTTC. Protein product: CASSLKGFRGGETQYF.

In its sample, this clonotype was seen many times. V and J are TRBV5-1 and TRBJ2-3, with D possibly being TRBD2 (5 bases). The CDR3 length is 17 residues. V was clipped by 1 base and J by 3 bases, with 18 bases between them. CDR1 is SGHRS, CDR2 YFSETQ, per germline. CDR3 DNA sequence: TGCGCCAGCAGCTTGCATTCAGAAGCGGCCGGTACAGATACGCAGTATTTT. As protein: CASSLHSEAAGTDTQYF.

This clonotype was seen once. Germline is not matched at one junction end, which may reflect a read error. The chain employs TRBV6-1 and TRBJ2-1, with TRBD2 matching 8 bases. Near its end, the DNA agrees better with TRBJ2-7, so the J call may be wrong. This CDR3 is built from 16 residues. CDR1 MNHNS and CDR2 SASEGT come from the germline V gene. CDR3: CVSSEWGSGASYEQYF. The CDR3 DNA reads TGTGTCAGCAGTGAATGGGGTAGCGGGGCCTCCTACGAGCAGTACTTC.

This clonotype has only a few counts. V is TRBV20-1 and J is TRBJ2-7, with TRBD2 matching over 12 bases. This CDR3 is 12 amino acids long. The germline V gene encodes CDR1 DFQATT and CDR2 SNEGSKA (reference sequence). J was trimmed by 3 bases and V by 8 bases; bases with no gene match: 2. The CDR3 spells CSSTSGGYEQYF. The CDR3 DNA reads TGCAGTTCGACTAGCGGGGGCTACGAGCAGTACTTC.

In this sample, this clonotype turned up a few times. The rearrangement uses TRBV14 and TRBJ2-2; 8 positions agree with TRBD2. The CDR3 extends over 15 amino acids. Losses at the gene ends were 3 bases for V and 6 bases for J; bases not matched to a gene: 6. CDR1 and CDR2 from the germline V gene are SGHDN and FVKESK. CDR3: CASSQLAGLPGELFF. The CDR3 DNA reads TGTGCCAGCAGCCAGCTAGCGGGCCTCCCCGGGGAGCTGTTTTTT.